This T cell receptor (beta chain) comes out of a study of blood T cell repertoires in COVID-19 (dated by TCRdb to about 2020). Describing the broader study: Collaborator samples came from the United States, Italy and Spain and covered acute and convalescent phases of COVID-19. The prospective study material was composed of cDNA or gDNA derived from T cells, B-cell-depleted T cells, or PBMCs. Subjects who had been exposed to COVID-19, were actively infected with it, or had recovered from it provided the deeply sampled blood TCRbeta repertoires that made up the dataset. The repertoires were released in a freely available public database intended as a resource for research on the immune response to SARS-CoV-2. Samples came from the ongoing ImmuneRACE study (first 160 participants) plus 1,254 subjects from 6 global collaborators. The sample metadata nearly always contained a de-identified subject ID, COVID-19 status, age in years and sex. Where available, HLA class I and class II types were taken from metadata supplied by the sample provider and were not determined by assay-based typing. On the study overall, not on this receptor specifically: The quantity of clinical and demographic metadata differed by source and by participant and was supplied without curation.

Whole blood was collected in K2EDTA tubes by collaborating institutions according to the institutions' own protocols. Collaborator samples were shipped for TCRbeta analysis as frozen whole blood, isolated PBMCs, or DNA extracted from either sample type. The immunoSEQ Assay, a bias-controlled multiplex PCR, was used to amplify TCRbeta CDR3 regions from genomic DNA. From the authors' description of their analysis: Nucleated cell counts per sample were estimated from amplification of reference gene primers within the assay. Sequence reads were collapsed and filtered to measure the absolute abundance of every unique TCRbeta CDR3 rearrangement. For each sample, productive Simpson clonality was calculated as the square root of Simpson's diversity index over productive rearrangements. Entries here come from immuneACCESS through TCRdb and include only in-frame sequences with V and J called. Some clones fail to appear in such tables; in the studies checked, an unresolved V gene covers under half of the shortfall, and the cause of the remainder is unknown. That table is the source of V, J and clone size, and D and trimming were worked out from the DNA. For this sample the table gives approximately 150,000 clones, of which roughly 90% were detected only once. The ten largest clones capture just under 0.95% of the sample.

Concerning this clone: The antigen it binds to is not known. Per-nucleotide qualities are absent, and no much larger clonotype sits a single base away.

CDR1 SGHTA and CDR2 FQGTGA were looked up in the germline V gene. Including cysteine and phenylalanine, the CDR3 has 18 amino acids. The only DNA kept is the CDR3, 54 bases in frame from the first base. A distance of 24 bases separates the germline ends of V and J, which lose 7 bases and 1 base respectively. The clonotype originates from a woman in her fifties or sixties with acute or convalescent COVID-19. The rearrangement combines TRBV7-3 with TRBJ2-3; matching of 7 bases hints at TRBD2 as the D gene. The specimen sequenced was peripheral blood. Here is the DNA: TGTGCCAGCACCCTAAGAGGGGGGGGTCCCTCCCGCACAGATACGCAGTATTTT. The encoded protein is CASTLRGGGPSRTDTQYF.